This T cell receptor beta chain was captured in a study of technical replicates of blood from several donors. Repertoires were generated with immunoSEQ multiplex PCR, while TCRdb's copy carries only in-frame clones and drops some. The sample carries some 78,000 clones, approximately 93% recorded once. This CDR3 region has 11 residues. Per germline, CDR1 MDHEN and CDR2 SYDVKM. V was shortened by 8 bases and J by 3 bases, with 7 bases between the two germline ends. This clonotype was obtained from a human donor in good health. The sequenced material came from T cells isolated from PBMCs. The V and J genes are TRBV28 and TRBJ1-2, with D unclear. The CDR3 DNA is TGTGCCAGCCTCCGAGACTATGGCTACACCTTC. Protein sequence: CASLRDYGYTF.